The clone carrying this TCR beta chain was detected a few times. Its specificity is unknown. With the read ending 3 residues before the CDR3 end, the germline J gene is used to fill in that end. The V and J ends lost 2 bases and 4 bases respectively, with 9 bases between them. CDR1 is SGHVS and CDR2 is FNYEAQ in the germline V gene. CDR3 size: 13 residues. These data belong to a study of T cell clonality in common variable immunodeficiency. Overall study results and limits: Reportedly, TCR beta sequences from common variable immunodeficiency showed fewer deletions and N-nucleotide insertions. CVID subjects had higher TCRbeta clonality than healthy controls, most marked in about a third. Patient heterogeneity in the CVID cohort limited correlations between repertoire features and clinical complications.

The assay was immunoSEQ multiplex PCR, and TCRdb's table has in-frame clones only and misses some. This sample shows roughly 55,000 clones and no singletons; 4.5% to 5.5% rests with the ten largest. Sequencing was carried out using peripheral blood mononuclear cells. This sequence joins TRBV7-6 and TRBJ2-7; D is uncertain. The receptor was isolated from a person aged 18 to 70 in good health. The sequenced CDR3 bases are TGTGCCAGCAGCTTATATCAGAATTACGAG. Translating it yields CASSLYQNYE. The CDR3 in its entirety is CASSLYQNYEQYF.